This TCR beta chain was sequenced during a study of blood T cell repertoires in COVID-19. The germline gives CDR1 SEHNR, CDR2 FQNEAQ (reference sequence). Unmatched junction bases numbered 11, after V lost 4 bases and J lost 6 bases. CDR3 size: 15 residues. The table came from immunoSEQ multiplex PCR; TCRdb's copy has only in-frame clones and leaves some out. The table lists about 280,000 clones, roughly four fifths of them singletons. The sequenced sample consisted of PBMCs or T cells enriched from blood (not recorded which). The V gene is TRBV7-9, the J gene TRBJ2-7, with 8 bases aligning to TRBD1. This receptor was taken from a middle-aged man who had been exposed to COVID-19. CDR3 nucleotides: TGTGCCAGCAGCTCAACGAGGACAGGGAATCTCGAGCAGTACTTC. Its protein product is CASSSTRTGNLEQYF.